The clone carrying this T cell receptor beta chain appeared a few times. Antigen unknown. The data derive from a study of metastatic and nonmetastatic thyroid tumors. Across the study: Both malignant and benign thyroid patients supplied peripheral blood and tumor or nodule tissue samples, across which the repertoires of these patients were then compared. Study-wide points: For both blood and tumor, malignant thyroid tumors reportedly showed significantly higher TCR beta diversity than benign nodules did.

No treatment had been given to any patient before thyroid surgery. Per the original methods: Using the CDR3 differences seen across clinicopathological groups, the authors built a distant-metastasis classifier for papillary thyroid cancer, which was meant to discriminate distant-metastatic patients. TCRdb re-clonotyped the PCR reads through MiXCR. The V and J calls here are based on TCRdb, not the publication. The table lists about 14,000 clones, about 30% of them singletons. The source of this sequence is a female donor with papillary thyroid cancer or a benign thyroid nodule (not recorded which). Some clones in this sample may be carry-over from other donors' samples. The source material was tumor tissue.

The chain's CDR3 is CASSFRGFISYEQYF. CDR3 in DNA: TGTGCCAGCAGTTTTCGGGGGTTCATCTCCTACGAGCAGTACTTC. V gene TRBV12-3 or TRBV12-4 combines with J gene TRBJ2-7, with D possibly being TRBD2 (6 bases). This CDR3 is 15 amino acids long. Deletions cut 3 bases from V and 0 bases from J, with 12 bases between.